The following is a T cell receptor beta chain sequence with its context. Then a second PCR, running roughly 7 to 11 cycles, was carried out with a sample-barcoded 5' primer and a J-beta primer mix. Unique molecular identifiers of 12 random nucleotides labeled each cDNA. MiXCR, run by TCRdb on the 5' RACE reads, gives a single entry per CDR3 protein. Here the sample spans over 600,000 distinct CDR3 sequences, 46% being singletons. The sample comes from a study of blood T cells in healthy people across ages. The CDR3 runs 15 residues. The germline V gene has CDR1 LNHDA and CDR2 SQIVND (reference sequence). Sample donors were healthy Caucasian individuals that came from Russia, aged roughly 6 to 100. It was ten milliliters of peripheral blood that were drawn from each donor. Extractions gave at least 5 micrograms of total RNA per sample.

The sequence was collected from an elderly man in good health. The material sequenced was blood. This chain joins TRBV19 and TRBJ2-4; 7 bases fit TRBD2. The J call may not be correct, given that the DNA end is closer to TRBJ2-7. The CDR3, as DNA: TGTGCCAGTAGTATAATGGCGGGAGCCTCCTACGAGCAGTACTTC. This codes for CASSIMAGASYEQYF.